The 31 T cell receptor beta chains below come from one sample, sequenced in a study of T cell responses to AZD1222 COVID-19 vaccine. Sequencing used immunoSEQ multiplex PCR; TCRdb keeps in-frame clones, though not all of them. The sample shows over 130,000 clones, approximately 87% of them seen only once. Sequencing used peripheral blood, obtained 28 days after the second AZD1222 dose. These receptors were obtained from an adult who received the AZD1222 COVID-19 vaccine.

The rearrangement links TRBV11-2 to TRBJ1-2; TRBD1 agrees at 9 bases. V shed 5 bases and J 6 bases; nucleotides not matched to a gene: 10. The V gene's germline CDR1 is SGHAT and CDR2 FQNNGV. The CDR3 loop spans 15 amino acids. The CDR3 DNA follows: TGTGCCAGCAGCCGCCGGTCCGGGGACAGGGATGGCTACACCTTC. Translated, it gives CASSRRSGDRDGYTF.

The chain uses TRBV30 and TRBJ2-1, with D possibly being TRBD2 (7 bases). Looked up from germline, CDR1 is GTSNPN and CDR2 is SVGIG (reference sequence). The CDR3 loop spans 15 amino acids. Trimming removed 0 bases from V and 5 bases from J, with 14 bases in between. DNA for the CDR3: TGTGCCTGGAGTGTCCGGGGGGCGACGGACAATGAGCAGTTCTTC. Translated: CAWSVRGATDNEQFF. The entire variable domain, with the rest obtained from reference TRBV30 and TRBJ2-1, is as follows: SQTIHQWPATLVQPVGSPLSLECTVEGTSNPNLYWYRQAAGRGLQLLFYSVGIGQISSEVPQNLSASRPQDRQFILSSKKLLLSDSGFYLCAWSVRGATDNEQFFGPGTRLTVL.

The genes are TRBV11-2 and TRBJ1-4; tentatively, D is TRBD1 (6 bases). Germline-derived CDR1 and CDR2 are SGHAT and FQNNGV. V lost 2 bases and J 10 bases, leaving 14 bases between the germline ends. CDR3 size: 14 residues. The CDR3 loop is CASSLTRQVGKLFF. In DNA, the CDR3 is TGTGCCAGCAGCTTAACCAGACAGGTTGGAAAACTGTTTTTT.

This clone was recorded only once. The chain recombines TRBV16 with TRBJ1-1; 9 positions agree with TRBD1. This CDR3 has 15 amino acids. J lost 1 base, V lost 4 bases, and 4 bases had no gene match. Germline V gene data show CDR1 as KGHSY and CDR2 as FQNENV. The CDR3 reads CASSPQGAGNTEAFF. DNA of the CDR3: TGTGCCAGCAGCCCACAGGGGGCGGGGAACACTGAAGCTTTCTTT. Based on the CDR3 plus reference TRBV16 and TRBJ1-1, the full variable domain is GEEVAQTPKHLVRGEGQKAKLYCAPIKGHSYVFWYQQVLKNEFKFLISFQNENVFDETGMPKERFSAKCLPNSPCSLEIQATKLEDSAVYFCASSPQGAGNTEAFFGQGTRLTVV.

This rearrangement joins TRBV7-2 to TRBJ1-1, with D hard to call. Germline V lookup: CDR1 SGHTA, CDR2 FQGNSA. The CDR3 is made up of 14 amino acids. V was pared by 1 base and J by 1 base, with 7 bases between. This chain's CDR3 is CASSLVVENTEAFF. The CDR3, as DNA: TGTGCCAGCAGCTTAGTTGTCGAGAACACTGAAGCTTTCTTT. Variable domain in full (rest from reference TRBV7-2 and TRBJ1-1): GAGVSQSPSNKVTEKGKDVELRCDPISGHTALYWYRQSLGQGLEFLIYFQGNSAPDKSGLPSDRFSAERTGGSVSTLTIQRTQQEDSAVYLCASSLVVENTEAFFGQGTRLTVV.

The chain links TRBV19 to TRBJ1-6; TRBD1 matches 9 bases. CDR1 is LNHDA and CDR2 is SQIVND in the germline V gene (reference sequence). The CDR3 loop spans 13 amino acids. Losses at the gene ends were 8 bases for V and 7 bases for J; bases not matched to a gene: 3. The CDR3 sequence is CASRGTGNSPLHF. The CDR3 coding sequence is TGTGCCAGTCGCGGGACAGGGAATTCACCCCTCCACTTT. Using reference TRBV19 and TRBJ1-6 for the parts outside the CDR3, the full variable domain is DGGITQSPKYLFRKEGQNVTLSCEQNLNHDAMYWYRQDPGQGLRLIYYSQIVNDFQKGDIAEGYSVSREKKESFPLTVTSAQKNPTAFYLCASRGTGNSPLHFGNGTRLTVT.

V usage is TRBV29-1 and J usage is TRBJ2-5, with D maybe TRBD2 (5 bases). Trimming removed 1 base from V and 4 bases from J, with 10 bases in between. Germline CDR1 is SQVTM and CDR2 is ANQGSEA. The CDR3 is 13 amino acids. CDR3 loop: CSVEVVEGETQYF. The CDR3 nucleotides read TGCAGCGTTGAAGTTGTAGAGGGAGAGACCCAGTACTTC. The whole variable domain, filled in from reference TRBV29-1 and TRBJ2-5, reads SAVISQKPSRDICQRGTSLTIQCQVDSQVTMMFWYRQQPGQSLTLIATANQGSEATYESGFVIDKFPISRPNLTFSTLTVSNMSPEDSSIYLCSVEVVEGETQYFGPGTRLLVL.

This chain links TRBV10-3 with TRBJ1-1; no reliable D call. The germline V and J ends were trimmed by 5 bases and 2 bases, with 6 bases remaining between them. This CDR3 is built from 12 residues. Germline V CDR1 and CDR2: ENHRY, SYGVKD. The CDR3 reads CAISTGNTEAFF. CDR3 bases: TGTGCCATCAGTACGGGAAACACTGAAGCTTTCTTT.

The chain is built from TRBV18 and TRBJ2-7; no firm D call. The germline gives CDR1 KGHSH, CDR2 LQKENI. This CDR3 spans 13 amino acids. As DNA, the CDR3 is TGTGCCAGCTCACCTGGTGAATACTACGGGCAGTACGTC. The encoded protein is CASSPGEYYGQYV.

This chain joins TRBV7-8 and TRBJ1-6; weak D call: TRBD1 (5 bases). Trimming removed 8 bases from V and 5 bases from J, with 22 bases in between. The length of the CDR3 is 17 residues. Per germline, CDR1 SGHVS and CDR2 FQNEAQ. The DNA of the CDR3 is TGTGCCAGCTCCCCTATCCCGCAGGGCGCCAATAATTCACCCCTCCACTTT. Amino acid sequence: CASSPIPQGANNSPLHF.

CDR3 sequence: CASSSTPGDTGELFF. As DNA, the CDR3 is TGTGCCAGTAGTTCGACTCCTGGTGACACCGGGGAGCTGTTTTTT. The chain recombines TRBV19 with TRBJ2-2; the D is unclear. CDR1 is LNHDA and CDR2 is SQIVND in the germline V gene (reference sequence). There are 15 residues in the CDR3. With 5 bases removed from V and 3 bases from J, the gap between germline ends came to 13 bases.

J is TRBJ2-1 and V is TRBV27; TRBD2 aligns across 8 bases. V was clipped by 3 bases and J by 7 bases; unmatched bases: 8. Germline V gene lookup returns CDR1 MNHEY and CDR2 SMNVEV (reference sequence). CDR3 size: 15 residues. CDR3 bases: TGTGCCAGCAGTTTCCGGCTTAGCGGGGCAAATGAGCAGTTCTTC. Its protein is CASSFRLSGANEQFF.

This clone was observed once. The rearrangement links TRBV5-6 to TRBJ1-1, with D perhaps matching TRBD1 (5 bases). This CDR3 region has 18 residues. Germline values: CDR1 SGHDT, CDR2 YYEEEE. Trimming removed 3 bases at V and 1 base at J, with 22 bases between. CDR3: CASSSAGQGWRENTEAFF. CDR3 sequence (DNA): TGTGCCAGCAGCTCTGCTGGGCAGGGTTGGCGGGAGAACACTGAAGCTTTCTTT.

The rearrangement joins TRBV5-1 to TRBJ1-3; maybe TRBD1 (5 bases). The CDR3 has 14 amino acids. CDR1 and CDR2 (germline): SGHRS, YFSETQ. Trimming shortened V by 4 bases and J by 9 bases, and 17 bases separated the two germline ends. Written as DNA, the CDR3 is TGCGCCAGCAGCCCCGCCGGTCTCGGGGGCACCATATATTTT. Translating gives CASSPAGLGGTIYF. The whole variable domain, remainder taken from reference TRBV5-1 and TRBJ1-3, is KAGVTQTPRYLIKTRGQQVTLSCSPISGHRSVSWYQQTPGQGLQFLFEYFSETQRNKGNFPGRFSGRQFSNSRSEMNVSTLELGDSALYLCASSPAGLGGTIYFGEGSWLTVV.

The chain couples TRBV10-3 to TRBJ2-3; D possibly uses TRBD1 or TRBD2 (7 bases each). This CDR3 spans 17 amino acids. Germline V CDR1 and CDR2: ENHRY, SYGVKD. V lost 6 bases to trimming and J lost 2 bases, with 21 bases between them. CDR3 sequence reads: CAIRGTDRLASTDTQYF. CDR3 nucleotides: TGTGCCATCAGGGGGACAGACAGACTAGCTTCCACAGATACGCAGTATTTT.

The rearrangement joins TRBV4-2 to TRBJ2-1; TRBD2 matches at 8 bases. Unmatched junction bases numbered 9, after V lost 0 bases and J lost 5 bases. This CDR3 is 17 amino acids long. The germline V gene has CDR1 LGHNA and CDR2 YNFKEQ. CDR3 DNA: TGTGCCAGCAGCCAAGATCCTCAGACTAGCGCGGACAATGAGCAGTTCTTC. Translating it yields CASSQDPQTSADNEQFF.

The chain carries TRBV15 and TRBJ2-5; no firm D call. The CDR3 length is 14 residues. CDR1 is LNHNV and CDR2 is YYDKDF in the germline V gene (reference sequence). Trimming left V 1 base short and J 0 bases short, with 6 bases between. CDR3 coding DNA: TGTGCCACCAGCAGAGGCGTGAACCAAGAGACCCAGTACTTC. This encodes CATSRGVNQETQYF.

Only one count was recorded for this clone. V is TRBV15 and J is TRBJ2-2; the D gene is possibly TRBD1 (5 bases). This CDR3 is built from 13 residues. The V gene's germline CDR1 is LNHNV and CDR2 YYDKDF (reference sequence). V was shortened by 3 bases and J by 8 bases, with 10 bases between the two germline ends. The CDR3 DNA follows: TGTGCCACCAGCAGGGACACAAGGGGGGAGCTGTTTTTT. Translating gives CATSRDTRGELFF.

CDR3 bases: TGTGCCAGCAGTCTGGAGGCCGGGACAGGATATCTTGCTGGAAACACCATATATTTT. Encoded protein: CASSLEAGTGYLAGNTIYF. The V call is TRBV7-9, the J call TRBJ1-3, with TRBD1 matching 8 bases. Per the germline V gene, CDR1 is SEHNR and CDR2 is FQNEAQ (reference sequence). This CDR3 has 19 amino acids. The junction had 18 bases not matched to a gene; V was cut back by 6 bases and J by 2 bases.

The chain has TRBV6-2 or TRBV6-3 and TRBJ2-7; D not resolved. The ends were cut back, 0 bases at V and 4 bases at J, with 4 bases in the middle. This CDR3 has 12 amino acids. Germline values: CDR1 MNHEY, CDR2 SVGEGT. The CDR3: CASSYSNYEQYF. DNA of the CDR3: TGTGCCAGCAGTTACTCTAATTACGAGCAGTACTTC.

This clone was recorded a few times. The CDR3 protein is CASTSTDSSNEQYV. The CDR3 nucleotides read TGTGCCAGCACCTCAACGGACAGTTCAAACGAGCAGTACGTC. The rearrangement uses TRBV6-5 and TRBJ2-7; a possible D gene is TRBD1 (6 bases). The length of the CDR3 is 14 residues. CDR1 MNHEY and CDR2 SVGAGI come from the germline V gene. V lost 7 bases and J 5 bases, leaving 18 bases between the germline ends.

J is TRBJ1-1 and V is TRBV29-1, with no clear D. Germline CDR1 is SQVTM and CDR2 is ANQGSEA. Deletions cut 7 bases from V and 5 bases from J, with 17 bases between. The CDR3 is 13 residues long. The CDR3 loop is CSAPGAGLTEAFF. The CDR3 DNA reads as TGCAGCGCCCCGGGCGCAGGTTTGACTGAAGCTTTCTTT.

The chain carries TRBV5-6 and TRBJ1-4, with D perhaps matching TRBD1 (5 bases). The CDR3 spans 15 residues. V was pared by 4 bases and J by 4 bases, with 14 bases between. Germline assignment: CDR1 SGHDT and CDR2 YYEEEE. As DNA, the CDR3 is TGTGCCAGCAGCCCCGGATGGGGGAGTAATGAAAAACTGTTTTTT. Protein: CASSPGWGSNEKLFF.

In this sample, this clone turned up once. This chain connects TRBV5-1 to TRBJ2-7; either TRBD1 or TRBD2 may supply D (5 bases each). Trimming left V 4 bases short and J 2 bases short, with 10 bases between. CDR1 SGHRS and CDR2 YFSETQ come from the germline V gene. The CDR3 loop spans 13 amino acids. The CDR3 bases are TGCGCCAGCAGCCGGGACGGTGCCTACGAGCAGTACTTC. Translation gives CASSRDGAYEQYF.

The gene calls are TRBV3-1 (or the pseudogene TRBV3-2) and TRBJ1-3, with D tentatively TRBD1 (6 bases). V lost 1 base, J lost 4 bases, and 17 bases lay in between. Germline loops: CDR1 LGHDT, CDR2 YNNKEL (reference sequence). The CDR3 length is 17 residues. The CDR3 spells CASSQVMQGQRGNTIYF. CDR3 DNA sequence: TGTGCCAGCAGCCAAGTTATGCAGGGGCAGAGAGGAAACACCATATATTTT.

The genes are TRBV3-1 (or the pseudogene TRBV3-2) and TRBJ1-2; 10 bases align to TRBD1. The CDR3 is made up of 15 amino acids. The V gene's germline CDR1 is LGHDT and CDR2 YNNKEL (reference sequence). V lost 1 base to trimming and J lost 8 bases; unmatched junction nucleotides: 7. CDR3 amino acids: CASSQVRQGAGGYTF. CDR3 DNA: TGTGCCAGCAGCCAAGTACGACAGGGGGCGGGAGGCTACACCTTC.

The J gene is TRBJ1-1, the V gene TRBV18, with unresolved D. The germline V gene has CDR1 KGHSH and CDR2 LQKENI. CDR3 length: 13 residues. V was trimmed by 5 bases and J by 7 bases, leaving 14 bases between them. The CDR3 sequence: CASSFGRTDEAFF. CDR3 sequence (DNA): TGTGCCAGCTCATTCGGAAGGACGGATGAAGCTTTCTTT.

The chain's CDR3 is CASSEAVAFGETQYF. Written as DNA, the CDR3 is TGTGCCAGCAGTGAAGCGGTAGCGTTTGGCGAGACCCAGTACTTC. V and J are TRBV6-1 and TRBJ2-5, with D maybe TRBD2 (5 bases). The CDR3 contains 15 residues. Germline values: CDR1 MNHNS, CDR2 SASEGT. The germline V and J ends were trimmed by 0 bases and 5 bases, with 13 bases remaining between them.

This clone was observed once. This sequence joins TRBV4-3 and TRBJ2-3, with 7 nucleotides matching TRBD2. The V and J ends lost 4 bases and 3 bases, in that order; junction bases with no gene match: 7. Germline V CDR1 and CDR2: LGHNA, YSLEER. The CDR3 covers 15 residues. CDR3 in amino acids: CASSPLGGRTDTQYF. The CDR3 DNA is TGCGCCAGCAGCCCCTTGGGAGGGAGGACAGATACGCAGTATTTT.

The V call is TRBV18, the J call TRBJ1-2; D remains unclear. V lost 0 bases to trimming and J lost 7 bases, with 9 bases between them. The CDR3 totals 13 residues. Looked up from germline, CDR1 is KGHSH and CDR2 is LQKENI. This CDR3 is CASSPPGLVGYTF. CDR3 nucleotide sequence: TGTGCCAGCTCACCACCCGGGTTGGTTGGCTACACCTTC.

This clone was seen only once. This chain connects TRBV3-1 (or the pseudogene TRBV3-2) to TRBJ1-1, with TRBD1 identical over 7 bases. This CDR3 has 14 residues. CDR1 and CDR2 from the germline V gene are LGHDT and YNNKEL (reference sequence). Trimming at V came to 0 bases and at J to 6 bases, leaving 4 bases not matched to a gene. The CDR3 DNA is TGTGCCAGCAGCCAAGACCCGGGGACAGCTGAAGCTTTCTTT. Its translation: CASSQDPGTAEAFF.